The rows below give T cell receptor beta chains drawn from one sample of a study of siplizumab effects on memory and regulatory T cells. Data came from immunoSEQ multiplex PCR; TCRdb stores just in-frame clones and leaves some out. Of some 62,000 clones listed, 65% to 80% are singletons. Sequenced input: memory CD4+ T cells sorted from blood. All receptors come from a human donor in good health. CDR3s leave out the opening cysteine and the closing phenylalanine or tryptophan. Only some rows state a clone size, as once, few, many or a class for expanded clones.

V	J	size	CDR3
TRBV7-9	TRBJ1-2	few	ASSSLDRGNYGYT
TRBV7-2	TRBJ1-1	-	ASSLRGAEEAF
TRBV18	TRBJ2-7	once	ASSPGQAPTYEQY
TRBV7-3	TRBJ2-5	-	ASSKAGQAETQY
TRBV7-3	TRBJ2-5	-	ASSTRVQETQY
TRBV30	TRBJ2-7	few	AWSGSVSAYEQY
TRBV5-5	TRBJ1-3	-	ASSLDRSGNTIY
TRBV5-6	TRBJ2-7	-	ASSHPLGWGTVHEQY
TRBV30	TRBJ1-4	-	AWSGDRGWEKLF
TRBV6-1	TRBJ2-7	-	ASSHSSQY
TRBV6-5	TRBJ2-2	-	ASSPITGNTGELF
TRBV6-6	TRBJ1-2	-	ASSNYGAGGYT
TRBV5-1	TRBJ2-3	-	ASSWGTGRSDTQY
TRBV18	TRBJ2-2	-	ASSPLRGPSGELF
TRBV6-5	TRBJ2-7	-	ASRTSGDYEQY
TRBV21-1	TRBJ1-3	-	ASSGGEESSGNTIY
TRBV5-6	TRBJ2-5	-	ASSLATQQETQY
TRBV27	TRBJ2-3	few	ASSRWGGTDTQY
TRBV6-5	TRBJ1-5	-	ASSQGGSNQPQH
TRBV28	TRBJ1-4	-	ASSNSGSEKLF
TRBV28	TRBJ1-1	-	ASSRRGLEAF
TRBV5-7	TRBJ2-1	-	ASSGPGLAVPDEQF
TRBV5-1	TRBJ2-3	once	ASSPQTGSSTDTQY
TRBV19	TRBJ2-6	few	ASGGGPASSGANVLT
TRBV7-2	TRBJ1-6	-	ASSLRGDSPLH
TRBV2	TRBJ2-5	-	ASSSGRAVKETQY
TRBV5-6	TRBJ2-5	-	ASSFGQGRQETQY
TRBV7-9	TRBJ2-5	-	ASSLGTGKETQY
TRBV19	TRBJ1-1	-	ASRTQGVVNTEAF